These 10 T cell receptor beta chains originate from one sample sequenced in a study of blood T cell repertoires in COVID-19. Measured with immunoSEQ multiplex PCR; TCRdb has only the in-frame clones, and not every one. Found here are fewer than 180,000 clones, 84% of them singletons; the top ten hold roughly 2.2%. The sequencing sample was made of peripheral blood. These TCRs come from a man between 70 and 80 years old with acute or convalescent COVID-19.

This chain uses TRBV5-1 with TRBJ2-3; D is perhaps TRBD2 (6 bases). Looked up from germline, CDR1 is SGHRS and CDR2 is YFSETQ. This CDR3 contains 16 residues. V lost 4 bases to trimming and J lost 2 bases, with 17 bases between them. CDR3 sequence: CASSQRGIPVTDTQYF. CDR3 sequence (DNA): TGCGCCAGCAGCCAACGCGGGATCCCAGTCACAGATACGCAGTATTTT.

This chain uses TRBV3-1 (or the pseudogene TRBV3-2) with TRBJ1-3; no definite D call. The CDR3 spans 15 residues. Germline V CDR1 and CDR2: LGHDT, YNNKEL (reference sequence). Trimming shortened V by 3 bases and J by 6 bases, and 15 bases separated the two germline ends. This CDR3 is CASSQSEGVENTIYF. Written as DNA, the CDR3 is TGTGCCAGCAGCCAGTCCGAAGGAGTAGAAAACACCATATATTTT.

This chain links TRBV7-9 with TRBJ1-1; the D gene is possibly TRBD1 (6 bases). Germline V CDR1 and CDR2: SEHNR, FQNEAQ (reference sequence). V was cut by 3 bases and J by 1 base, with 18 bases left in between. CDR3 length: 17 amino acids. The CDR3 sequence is CASSLTQGGDGNTEAFF. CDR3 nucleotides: TGTGCCAGCAGCTTGACACAGGGAGGGGATGGGAACACTGAAGCTTTCTTT.

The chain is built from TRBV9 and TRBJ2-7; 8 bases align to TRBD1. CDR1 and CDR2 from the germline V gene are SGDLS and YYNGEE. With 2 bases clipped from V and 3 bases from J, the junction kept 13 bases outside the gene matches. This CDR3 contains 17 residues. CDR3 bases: TGTGCCAGCAGCGTCCCGTTGGACGGACAGGGCTACTACGAGCAGTACTTC. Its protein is CASSVPLDGQGYYEQYF.

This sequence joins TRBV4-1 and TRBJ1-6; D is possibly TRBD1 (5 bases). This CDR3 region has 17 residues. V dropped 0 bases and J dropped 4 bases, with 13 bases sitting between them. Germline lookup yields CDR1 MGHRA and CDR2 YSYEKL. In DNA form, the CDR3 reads TGCGCCAGCAGCCAAGATTGGTCGGAGGGGTATAATTCACCCCTCCACTTT. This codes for CASSQDWSEGYNSPLHF.

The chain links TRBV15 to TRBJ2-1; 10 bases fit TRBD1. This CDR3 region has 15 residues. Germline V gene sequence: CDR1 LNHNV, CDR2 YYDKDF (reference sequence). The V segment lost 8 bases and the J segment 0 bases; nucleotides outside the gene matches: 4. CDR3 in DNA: TGTGCCACCCGGACAGGGGGTGGCTCCTACAATGAGCAGTTCTTC. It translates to CATRTGGGSYNEQFF. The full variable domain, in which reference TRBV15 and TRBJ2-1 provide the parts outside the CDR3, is DAMVIQNPRYQVTQFGKPVTLSCSQTLNHNVMYWYQQKSSQAPKLLFHYYDKDFNNEADTPDNFQSRRPNTSFCFLDIRSPGLGDTAMYLCATRTGGGSYNEQFFGPGTRLTVL.

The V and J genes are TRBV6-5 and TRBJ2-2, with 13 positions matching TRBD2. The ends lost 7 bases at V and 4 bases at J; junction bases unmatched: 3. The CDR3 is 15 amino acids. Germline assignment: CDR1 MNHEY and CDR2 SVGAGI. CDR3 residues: CASKGLAGVTGELFF. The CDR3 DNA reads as TGTGCCAGCAAAGGACTAGCGGGAGTCACCGGGGAGCTGTTTTTT.

CDR3 bases: TGTGCCAGCAGCTTGGTAGTGACTGAAGCTTTCTTT. Its protein product is CASSLVVTEAFF. The J gene is TRBJ1-1, the V gene TRBV7-9; D gene uncertain. The germline CDR1 and CDR2 sequences are SEHNR and FQNEAQ (reference sequence). The V end was cut by 3 bases, the J end by 5 bases, with 7 bases between. This CDR3 has 12 residues.

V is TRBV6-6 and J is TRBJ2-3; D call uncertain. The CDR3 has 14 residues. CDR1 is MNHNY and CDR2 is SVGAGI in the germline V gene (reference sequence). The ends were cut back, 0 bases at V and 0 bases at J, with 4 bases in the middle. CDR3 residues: CASSYSRSTDTQYF. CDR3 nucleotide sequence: TGTGCCAGCAGTTACTCGAGGAGCACAGATACGCAGTATTTT.

The CDR3 reads CASSYIPQGQAEKLFF. For the CDR3, the DNA is TGTGCCAGCAGTTATATACCACAGGGCCAGGCAGAAAAACTGTTTTTT. The J gene is TRBJ1-4, the V gene TRBV28, with a tentative D call TRBD1 (6 bases). The germline V and J ends were trimmed by 4 bases and 8 bases, with 20 bases remaining between them. CDR3 length: 16 amino acids. Germline assignment: CDR1 MDHEN and CDR2 SYDVKM.